Below are 17 T cell receptor beta chains sequenced from a single sample in a study of cytomegalovirus exposure and HLA in healthy donors. With 60 Vbeta and 13 Jbeta primers, the PCR was carried out. Using immunoSEQ multiplex PCR, the repertoire was profiled, and TCRdb retains in-frame clones only, with some absent. This repertoire shows 110,000 or so clones, 70% to 80% found once; its top ten account for roughly 1.9%. Material for sequencing was PBMCs. Every receptor here comes from a man aged 25-40 years in good health and CMV-seronegative.

J is TRBJ2-5 and V is TRBV29-1; D ambiguous. The CDR3 has 15 amino acids. CDR1 and CDR2 (germline): SQVTM, ANQGSEA. Trimming stripped 3 bases from V and 4 bases from J, with 18 bases between. The CDR3 sequence is CSVEKWSPPRETQYF. In nucleotides, the CDR3 is TGCAGCGTTGAGAAATGGTCACCCCCGCGAGAGACCCAGTACTTC. Drawing the rest from reference TRBV29-1 and TRBJ2-5, the complete variable domain is SAVISQKPSRDICQRGTSLTIQCQVDSQVTMMFWYRQQPGQSLTLIATANQGSEATYESGFVIDKFPISRPNLTFSTLTVSNMSPEDSSIYLCSVEKWSPPRETQYFGPGTRLLVL.

This chain connects TRBV4-1 to TRBJ2-1, with D maybe TRBD2 (6 bases). Deletions cut 2 bases from V and 0 bases from J, with 17 bases between. CDR1 is MGHRA, CDR2 YSYEKL, per germline. The CDR3 loop spans 18 amino acids. CDR3 DNA: TGCGCCAGCAGCCAAAGCCCGTGGGGCGGGGACTCCTACAATGAGCAGTTCTTC. Translating gives CASSQSPWGGDSYNEQFF.

The chain has TRBV19 and TRBJ2-1; TRBD1 is a possible D gene (5 bases). V lost 1 base and J lost 2, with 12 bases in between. This CDR3 has 16 residues. The V gene's germline CDR1 is LNHDA and CDR2 SQIVND (reference sequence). CDR3 sequence reads: CASSIAGRVPYNEQFF. CDR3 nucleotide sequence: TGTGCCAGTAGTATAGCGGGCAGGGTCCCCTACAATGAGCAGTTCTTC. Looking up the rest from reference TRBV19 and TRBJ2-1 gives the full variable domain: DGGITQSPKYLFRKEGQNVTLSCEQNLNHDAMYWYRQDPGQGLRLIYYSQIVNDFQKGDIAEGYSVSREKKESFPLTVTSAQKNPTAFYLCASSIAGRVPYNEQFFGPGTRLTVL.

The CDR3 DNA sequence: TGTGCCAGCAGCTTACGGTCCGGGGAGCTGTTTTTT. Encoded protein: CASSLRSGELFF. This chain links TRBV11-3 with TRBJ2-2; D is unclear. The germline V gene has CDR1 SGHNT and CDR2 YENEEA. The CDR3 consists of 12 residues. Trimming took off 2 bases at V and 6 bases at J, with 4 bases between the two ends.

This chain connects TRBV9 to TRBJ2-1; 8 bases align to TRBD1. The J segment lost 7 bases and the V segment lost 2 bases, leaving 8 bases of the junction unmatched. The CDR3 loop spans 15 amino acids. Looked up from germline, CDR1 is SGDLS and CDR2 is YYNGEE. DNA of the CDR3: TGTGCCAGCAGCGTCCGACAGGGGAAACTAAATGAGCAGTTCTTC. Translating gives CASSVRQGKLNEQFF.

This clone was counted between two and nine times. V gene TRBV2 combines with J gene TRBJ1-1; 12 bases match TRBD1. The CDR3 has 14 residues. V was clipped by 4 bases and J by 13 bases; unmatched bases: 10. Germline lookup yields CDR1 SNHLY and CDR2 FYNNEI. The chain's CDR3 is CASSVTGTGGSGFF. The CDR3 DNA is TGTGCCAGCAGTGTCACAGGGACAGGGGGCTCGGGTTTCTTT.

The chain has TRBV5-4 and TRBJ2-5; TRBD2 might be the D (6 bases). Trimming cost V 3 bases and J 1 base, with 19 bases left between them. Germline V CDR1 and CDR2: SGHNT, YYREEE (reference sequence). The CDR3 is 17 amino acids. The CDR3 reads CASSSEAGRIGQETQYF. CDR3 DNA: TGTGCCAGCAGCTCCGAGGCGGGGAGAATCGGCCAAGAGACCCAGTACTTC.

This clone was observed a handful of times. This chain connects TRBV7-9 to TRBJ2-7, with a possible D match to TRBD2 (6 bases). V was trimmed by 11 bases and J by 6 bases, leaving 17 bases between them. The germline CDR1 and CDR2 sequences are SEHNR and FQNEAQ (reference sequence). There are 12 residues in the CDR3. The CDR3 sequence: CAAGGVDAEQYF. The CDR3 DNA reads TGTGCCGCAGGCGGGGTTGATGCCGAGCAGTACTTC.

J is TRBJ2-7 and V is TRBV15, with unresolved D. Trimming shortened V by 0 bases and J by 2 bases, and 14 bases separated the two germline ends. Germline CDR1 is LNHNV and CDR2 is YYDKDF (reference sequence). CDR3 length equals 16 residues. DNA for the CDR3: TGTGCCACCAGCAGAGATCTCTATGACGAGGCCTACGAGCAGTACTTC. It encodes CATSRDLYDEAYEQYF.

The rearrangement joins TRBV25-1 to TRBJ1-1, with D perhaps matching TRBD1 (5 bases). From germline, CDR1 is MGHDK and CDR2 SYGVNS. This CDR3 spans 15 amino acids. The V gene lost 1 base and the J gene lost 1 base, with 10 bases spanning the gap. The CDR3 spells CASSEWGGENTEAFF. The CDR3 DNA reads TGTGCCAGCAGTGAATGGGGAGGGGAGAACACTGAAGCTTTCTTT.

This chain joins TRBV11-2 and TRBJ2-1; D remains ambiguous. Germline V gives CDR1 SGHAT, CDR2 FQNNGV. Between the trimmed V and J ends, which lost 0 bases and 7 bases, there was a span of 13 bases. The CDR3 is made up of 15 amino acids. CDR3 loop: CASSLESARNNEQFF. As DNA, the CDR3 is TGTGCCAGCAGCTTAGAGTCGGCTAGAAATAATGAGCAGTTCTTC.

This chain uses TRBV11-2 with TRBJ2-5; unclear D gene. The ends were cut back, 6 bases at V and 3 bases at J, with 17 bases in the middle. From germline, CDR1 is SGHAT and CDR2 FQNNGV. The length of the CDR3 is 15 residues. Here the CDR3 DNA reads TGTGCCAGCAGACCGCCGTTCGGCGGAGAAGAGACCCAGTACTTC. It translates to CASRPPFGGEETQYF.

V usage is TRBV9 and J usage is TRBJ2-7; 9 bases agree with TRBD1. Trimming removed 7 bases from V and 2 bases from J; junction bases left unmatched: 4. The CDR3 covers 13 residues. Germline CDR1 SGDLS, CDR2 YYNGEE. CDR3 coding DNA: TGTGCCAGCGGAGGGACAGGGACCTACGAGCAGTACTTC. It translates to CASGGTGTYEQYF.

The chain is built from TRBV7-6 and TRBJ2-2; tentative D call: TRBD2 (6 bases). The germline CDR1 and CDR2 sequences are SGHVS and FNYEAQ. V dropped 5 bases and J dropped 2 bases, with 15 bases sitting between them. This CDR3 spans 16 amino acids. Here the CDR3 DNA reads TGTGCCAGCAGCCAAAGGCCGGGAGCTAACACCGGGGAGCTGTTTTTT. As protein: CASSQRPGANTGELFF. Supplemented by reference TRBV7-6 and TRBJ2-2, the full variable domain reads GAGVSQSPRYKVTKRGQDVALRCDPISGHVSLYWYRQALGQGPEFLTYFNYEAQQDKSGLPNDRFSAERPEGSISTLTIQRTEQRDSAMYRCASSQRPGANTGELFFGEGSRLTVL.

The V call is TRBV18, the J call TRBJ2-7; 7 bases map to TRBD1. This CDR3 contains 12 residues. Germline CDR1 and CDR2: KGHSH and LQKENI. The V segment lost 3 bases and the J segment 6 bases; nucleotides outside the gene matches: 2. CDR3 loop: CASSPDRVEQYF. The CDR3 DNA is TGTGCCAGCTCACCCGACAGGGTCGAGCAGTACTTC.

This chain connects TRBV6-4 to TRBJ1-1; 7 positions agree with TRBD1. Germline values: CDR1 MRHNA, CDR2 SNTAGT. V lost 6 bases to trimming and J lost 1 base; unmatched junction nucleotides: 2. The CDR3 runs 13 residues. The CDR3 spells CASRGTANTEAFF. Written as DNA, the CDR3 is TGTGCCAGCAGGGGGACAGCGAACACTGAAGCTTTCTTT.

This chain joins TRBV5-1 and TRBJ2-2; no reliable D call. Germline values: CDR1 SGHRS, CDR2 YFSETQ. This CDR3 spans 14 amino acids. V was trimmed by 0 bases and J by 8 bases, leaving 11 bases between them. The CDR3 DNA sequence: TGCGCCAGCAGCTTGGGGCCCTCCGCAGGGGAGCTGTTTTTT. Translation gives CASSLGPSAGELFF. Filled out from reference TRBV5-1 and TRBJ2-2, the complete variable domain reads KAGVTQTPRYLIKTRGQQVTLSCSPISGHRSVSWYQQTPGQGLQFLFEYFSETQRNKGNFPGRFSGRQFSNSRSEMNVSTLELGDSALYLCASSLGPSAGELFFGEGSRLTVL.